This TCR beta chain derives from a study of blood T cells in healthy people across ages. Overall study findings and caveats: Total diversity from one million sequenced T cells was likely underestimated.

The sample holds a few counts of this clonotype. Its antigen is still unknown. Through a sample-barcoded 5' primer and a J-beta primer mix, a second PCR was run for 7 to 11 cycles. A template-switch adaptor that had 12 random nucleotides put a tag on each cDNA molecule. TCRdb ran MiXCR on the 5' RACE reads and lists one entry per CDR3 protein. The profile covers about 1.8 million distinct CDR3 sequences, with about 49% appearing a single time and 2.1% taken by the ten largest. The CDR3 contains 13 residues. V shed 4 bases and J 9 bases; nucleotides not matched to a gene: 8. CDR1 is SQVTM and CDR2 is ANQGSEA in the germline V gene.

This TCR was sampled from a woman aged 35 to 49 in good health. The chain combines TRBV29-1 with TRBJ2-4, with 8 bases lining up with TRBD1. Sample: blood. The CDR3 DNA reads as TGCAGCGTTGGCCAGGGGGCTAATGTCATTCAGTACTTC. This sequence encodes CSVGQGANVIQYF.